These 15 T cell receptor beta chains share one sample of origin, sequenced in a study of shared clonotypes between healthy human individuals (dated by TCRdb to the early 2020s). Library preparation was by the immunoSEQ multiplex PCR assay. Sourced from immuneACCESS, this table was stored by TCRdb with only in-frame sequences that have V and J called. A share of the clones is absent; for the studies checked, an unresolved V gene accounts for under half, and the remainder has no known explanation. The sample yields roughly 2.5 million clones; more than 80% were counted once. The ten largest make up around 0.14% of the sample. The specimen was naive CD4+ T cells sorted from blood. This specimen's cell subset or site label, interpreted: CD45RA+ positively selected. The origin of the receptors is a man younger than 35 in good health.

V gene TRBV21-1 combines with J gene TRBJ1-5; TRBD1 was called by the table and not checked on the DNA. TRBV21-1 is classified as a pseudogene. This CDR3 contains 18 residues. CDR3 region: CASSYPRQGPYSNQPQHF. The CDR3 bases are TGTGCCAGCAGTTATCCTCGACAGGGCCCATATAGCAATCAGCCCCAGCATTTT.

The rearrangement uses TRBV10-3 and TRBJ2-2; 11 bases match TRBD2. Germline V gene lookup returns CDR1 ENHRY and CDR2 SYGVKD. The CDR3 loop spans 16 amino acids. Trimming took 2 bases from V and 7 from J; bases not matched to a gene: 6. CDR3 in DNA: TGTGCCATCAGTGAGAGAGTAGCGGGAGGGATCGGGGAGCTGTTTTTT. Translated, it gives CAISERVAGGIGELFF.

This chain connects TRBV14 to TRBJ2-3; D is perhaps TRBD2 (6 bases). The CDR3 runs to 16 residues. CDR1 SGHDN and CDR2 FVKESK come from the germline V gene. Trimming took off 5 bases at V and 0 bases at J, with 15 bases between the two ends. CDR3 sequence reads: CASSYFSGRSTDTQYF. As DNA, the CDR3 is TGTGCCAGCAGCTACTTTAGCGGAAGAAGCACAGATACGCAGTATTTT.

This CDR3 is CASSSLQGFSTEAFF. As DNA, the CDR3 is TGTGCCAGCAGCTCCCTGCAGGGCTTTTCCACTGAAGCTTTCTTT. The chain joins TRBV11-2 to TRBJ1-1; a weak D match, TRBD1 (5 bases). CDR3 length equals 15 residues. V lost 4 bases to trimming and J lost 4 bases, with 16 bases between them. Germline CDR1 SGHAT, CDR2 FQNNGV.

V gene TRBV5-1 combines with J gene TRBJ2-5; 10 positions match TRBD2. Germline V gene data show CDR1 as SGHRS and CDR2 as YFSETQ. With V trimmed by 0 bases and J by 2 bases, 7 bases remained unmatched. This CDR3 has 17 amino acids. The CDR3 sequence: CASSLVGSTSGQETQYF. The CDR3 DNA reads as TGCGCCAGCAGCTTGGTGGGCTCGACTAGCGGGCAAGAGACCCAGTACTTC.

In this sample, this clone turned up a few times. The rearrangement links TRBV27 to TRBJ1-4, with TRBD1 as a possible D gene (5 bases). The length of the CDR3 is 14 residues. Germline CDR1 and CDR2: MNHEY and SMNVEV (reference sequence). Trimming stripped 1 base from V and 6 bases from J, with 9 bases between. The CDR3: CASSLLGADEKLFF. In DNA form, the CDR3 reads TGTGCCAGCAGTTTATTAGGGGCGGATGAAAAACTGTTTTTT.

V is TRBV15 and J is TRBJ2-7, with 9 bases fitting TRBD1. Looked up from germline, CDR1 is LNHNV and CDR2 is YYDKDF (reference sequence). This CDR3 has 14 residues. V lost 4 bases, J lost 3 bases, and 4 bases stayed unmatched. CDR3 region: CATSNPGQGYEQYF. In nucleotides, the CDR3 is TGTGCCACCAGCAATCCGGGACAGGGCTACGAGCAGTACTTC.

V gene TRBV5-1 combines with J gene TRBJ2-2; the D is unclear. The CDR3 is 16 residues long. Germline V gene sequence: CDR1 SGHRS, CDR2 YFSETQ. The V gene lost 0 bases and the J gene lost 1 base, with 10 bases spanning the gap. The CDR3 DNA reads TGCGCCAGCAGCTTGGTACCGAGCCTGAACACCGGGGAGCTGTTTTTT. Its translation is CASSLVPSLNTGELFF.

The V call is TRBV6-1, the J call TRBJ1-6; 10 bases agree with TRBD1. Unmatched junction bases numbered 5, after V lost 2 bases and J lost 19 bases. The germline CDR1 and CDR2 sequences are MNHNS and SASEGT. The CDR3 runs 12 residues. CDR3 in DNA: TGTGCCAGCAGTGAACCCGGGGACAGGGGACACTTT. Translation: CASSEPGDRGHF.

The chain employs TRBV29-1 and TRBJ2-7; weak D call: TRBD1 (5 bases). Trimming removed 6 bases from V and 9 bases from J, with 12 bases in between. The germline CDR1 and CDR2 sequences are SQVTM and ANQGSEA. The CDR3 totals 10 residues. The CDR3 here is CSVDMGGQYF. The CDR3 nucleotides are TGCAGCGTGGACATGGGTGGGCAGTACTTC.

J is TRBJ2-7 and V is TRBV6-6; 9 nucleotides agree with TRBD2. The CDR3 extends over 15 amino acids. The J segment lost 2 bases and the V segment lost 5 bases, leaving 7 bases of the junction unmatched. Germline CDR1 and CDR2: MNHNY and SVGAGI (reference sequence). The CDR3 nucleotides are TGTGCCAGCAGTCCCCCCCAGCGGGAGGCCTACGAGCAGTACTTC. It translates to CASSPPQREAYEQYF.

The genes are TRBV5-1 and TRBJ2-2; 7 bases are shared with TRBD2. CDR1 is SGHRS and CDR2 is YFSETQ in the germline V gene. The V and J ends lost 7 bases and 6 bases, in that order; junction bases with no gene match: 9. This CDR3 region has 14 residues. The CDR3 region has the DNA TGCGCCAGCCGGCGGGAGTTGTTATCCGGGGAGCTGTTTTTT. Its translation: CASRRELLSGELFF.

The chain uses TRBV6-6 and TRBJ2-5; D might be TRBD1 (5 bases). V was clipped by 0 bases and J by 0 bases, with 8 bases between them. There are 15 residues in the CDR3. Germline values: CDR1 MNHNY, CDR2 SVGAGI (reference sequence). The CDR3 DNA reads TGTGCCAGCAGTTACTCGATAGGGGACCAAGAGACCCAGTACTTC. Translation gives CASSYSIGDQETQYF.

The chain couples TRBV5-1 to TRBJ1-6; tentative D call: TRBD1 (5 bases). Germline values: CDR1 SGHRS, CDR2 YFSETQ. Trimming shortened V by 2 bases and J by 10 bases, and 19 bases separated the two germline ends. The CDR3 sequence is 16 residues long. The CDR3 DNA is TGCGCCAGCAGCTTAAGGCAGGGCTCGACCGGGTCACCCCTCCACTTT. It yields the protein CASSLRQGSTGSPLHF.

The V call is TRBV10-2, the J call TRBJ2-7; no firm D call. This CDR3 contains 12 residues. The ends were cut back, 3 bases at V and 7 bases at J, with 10 bases in the middle. Germline-derived CDR1 and CDR2 are WSHSY and SAAADI. In DNA, the CDR3 is TGCGCCAGCAGTGACAGGTTGGGGGAGCAGTACTTC. Its protein is CASSDRLGEQYF.